Listed below are T cell receptor beta chains from one sample, sequenced in a study of Ad26.COV2.S vaccination and SARS-CoV-2 variants. Profiling relied on immunoSEQ multiplex PCR, and the TCRdb table lists in-frame clones only, not all of them. The sample contains some 640,000 clones, around 92% of which appear only once. The sequenced sample was peripheral blood, obtained in a trial of Ad26.COV2.S vaccine versus placebo. These receptors all stem from a person between 18 and 60 years old who received the Ad26.COV2.S COVID-19 vaccine or a placebo. Each CDR3 is given with its conserved first and last residue. D genes are given only for firm matches. Only some rows state a clone size, as once, few, many or a class for expanded clones.

J | V | D | size | CDR3 | DNA
TRBJ2-7 | TRBV30 | - | - | CAWSWRTSYEQYF | TGTGCCTGGAGTTGGAGAACCTCGTACGAGCAGTACTTC
TRBJ2-3 | TRBV3-1/TRBV3-2 | - | - | CASSQDYDTDTQYF | TGTGCCAGCAGCCAAGACTATGACACAGATACGCAGTATTTT
TRBJ1-5 | TRBV30 | - | once | CAWGEARAGEPQHF | TGTGCCTGGGGTGAGGCGAGGGCGGGGGAGCCCCAGCATTTT
TRBJ2-2 | TRBV29-1 | - | - | CSVELAGTNTGELFF | TGCAGCGTTGAACTGGCAGGAACGAACACCGGGGAGCTGTTTTTT
TRBJ2-7 | TRBV19 | TRBD2 | - | CASSTREGGPYEQYF | TGTGCCAGTAGTACCCGTGAGGGAGGGCCTTACGAGCAGTACTTC
TRBJ2-3 | TRBV24-1 | TRBD2 | - | CATSETSGGPADTQYF | TGTGCCACCAGTGAAACCAGCGGGGGGCCCGCAGATACGCAGTATTTT
TRBJ2-7 | TRBV7-7 | - | - | CASSLARSNGSSYEQYF | TGTGCTAGCAGCTTAGCGCGGTCAAACGGAAGCTCCTACGAGCAGTACTTC
TRBJ2-7 | TRBV5-6 | TRBD1 | - | CASSLGGTGGAQYF | TGTGCCAGCAGCTTGGGTGGGACAGGGGGGGCCCAGTACTTC
TRBJ2-7 | TRBV14 | TRBD2 | - | CASSPLAGGPNEQYF | TGTGCCAGCAGCCCTCTGGCGGGAGGGCCTAACGAGCAGTACTTC
TRBJ2-7 | TRBV11-2 | - | - | CASRARKHEQYF | TGTGCCAGCAGGGCCCGCAAGCACGAGCAGTACTTC
TRBJ2-4 | TRBV20-1 | - | once | CSARGLAIQYF | TGCAGTGCTAGGGGTTTAGCTATTCAGTACTTC
TRBJ2-3 | TRBV24-1 | TRBD1 | - | CATSDSSGGLSDTQYF | TGTGCCACCAGTGATTCCTCAGGGGGCTTATCAGATACGCAGTATTTT
TRBJ2-5 | TRBV5-1 | - | - | CASSLANPQETQYF | TGCGCCAGCAGCTTGGCAAACCCCCAAGAGACCCAGTACTTC
TRBJ2-2 | TRBV6-2/TRBV6-3 | TRBD1 | - | CASSHDRAPEPGELFF | TGTGCCAGCAGTCACGACAGGGCACCCGAACCGGGGGAGCTGTTTTTT
TRBJ1-4 | TRBV15 | - | - | CATSRDFSSNEKLFF | TGTGCCACCAGCAGAGATTTCTCCTCAAATGAAAAACTGTTTTTT
TRBJ1-2 | TRBV6-1 | - | - | CASSDTGFYGYTF | TGTGCCAGCAGTGACACAGGATTCTATGGCTACACCTTC
TRBJ2-3 | TRBV11-3 | TRBD1 | - | CASSSGQGGYTQYF | TGTGCCAGCAGCTCGGGACAGGGGGGATATACGCAGTATTTT
TRBJ1-1 | TRBV24-1 | TRBD1 | few | CATSGTENTEAFF | TGTGCCACCTCAGGGACAGAGAACACTGAAGCTTTCTTT
TRBJ2-7 | TRBV6-6 | - | - | CASSYSRQGTYEQYF | TGTGCCAGCAGTTACTCGCGCCAGGGGACCTACGAGCAGTACTTC
TRBJ1-5 | TRBV19 | - | - | CASSLGSNQPQHF | TGTGCCAGTAGCCTGGGATCGAATCAGCCCCAGCATTTT
TRBJ2-7 | TRBV6-5 | TRBD1 | once | CASSRQGYEQYF | TGTGCCAGCAGTCGACAGGGGTACGAGCAGTACTTC
TRBJ2-3 | TRBV5-1 | - | - | CASSLEKTDTQYF | TGCGCCAGCAGCTTGGAAAAAACAGATACGCAGTATTTT
TRBJ2-7 | TRBV13 | - | - | CASSSLGAAAYEQYF | TGTGCCAGCAGCTCTTTGGGAGCGGCCGCCTACGAGCAGTACTTC
TRBJ2-3 | TRBV11-3 | TRBD2 | once | CASSSGLAASTDTQYF | TGTGCCAGCAGCTCCGGACTAGCGGCCAGCACAGATACGCAGTATTTT
TRBJ2-1 | TRBV11-2 | - | - | CASSLDFTTGGPSYNEQFF | TGTGCCAGCAGCTTAGATTTCACAACCGGGGGGCCTTCCTACAATGAGCAGTTCTTC
TRBJ2-3 | TRBV5-4 | TRBD1 | - | CASSSTGATDTQYF | TGTGCCAGCAGCTCTACAGGGGCCACAGATACGCAGTATTTT
TRBJ2-1 | TRBV9 | TRBD2 | - | CASSVGQVPASGRKAIEQFF | TGTGCCAGCAGCGTAGGACAGGTCCCCGCTAGCGGGAGGAAAGCTATTGAGCAGTTCTTC
TRBJ2-2 | TRBV7-3 | - | few | CASSLNIIGELFF | TGTGCCAGCAGCTTAAATATAATCGGGGAGCTGTTTTTT
TRBJ1-2 | TRBV28 | - | - | CASSSTAPLIYYGYTF | TGTGCCAGCAGTTCGACAGCCCCGTTGATCTACTATGGCTACACCTTC
TRBJ1-5 | TRBV27 | - | few | CASSGSSRGNQPQHF | TGTGCCAGCAGCGGGTCTAGCCGGGGCAATCAGCCCCAGCATTTT
TRBJ1-2 | TRBV7-2 | TRBD1 | - | CASSWGQGYGYTF | TGTGCCAGCAGTTGGGGACAGGGCTATGGCTACACCTTC
TRBJ2-1 | TRBV19 | TRBD2 | - | CASSILKREGSYNEQFF | TGTGCCAGTAGTATACTTAAGCGGGAGGGCTCCTACAATGAGCAGTTCTTC
TRBJ1-6 | TRBV19 | TRBD1 | - | CATRDRGNSPLHF | TGTGCCACCCGGGACAGGGGAAATTCACCCCTCCACTTT
TRBJ2-7 | TRBV29-1 | TRBD1 | - | CSGRGTGPYEQYF | TGCAGCGGGAGGGGGACAGGTCCCTACGAGCAGTACTTC
TRBJ2-1 | TRBV28 | - | once | CASSPPTTLGHNEQFF | TGTGCCAGCAGCCCCCCGACAACCCTTGGGCACAATGAGCAGTTCTTC
TRBJ2-5 | TRBV4-2 | TRBD2 | - | CASSPRTSGTGQETQYF | TGTGCCAGCAGCCCTCGGACTAGCGGGACCGGGCAGGAGACCCAGTACTTC
TRBJ2-1 | TRBV2 | - | - | CASSEVGQGNEQFF | TGTGCCAGCAGTGAAGTGGGGCAGGGAAATGAGCAGTTCTTC
TRBJ2-3 | TRBV27 | - | - | CASSLSGTGQNTQYF | TGTGCCAGCAGTTTATCGGGCACAGGACAGAATACGCAGTATTTT
TRBJ2-3 | TRBV24-1 | TRBD2 | - | CATRSSGVSTDTQYF | TGTGCCACCCGTTCTAGCGGGGTAAGCACAGATACGCAGTATTTT
TRBJ1-2 | TRBV4-2 | - | - | CASSQSGTSNYGYTF | TGTGCCAGCAGCCAATCGGGCACCTCTAACTATGGCTACACCTTC
TRBJ2-2 | TRBV11-1 | - | - | CASSLRHRVGTGELFF | TGTGCCAGCAGCTTAAGGCACAGGGTGGGAACCGGGGAGCTGTTTTTT
TRBJ2-1 | TRBV5-4 | - | - | CASSLRGLGNEQFF | TGTGCCAGCAGCTTGCGGGGGCTGGGCAATGAGCAGTTCTTC
TRBJ1-5 | TRBV4-2 | TRBD1 | - | CASSQDWGQTSNQPQHF | TGTGCCAGCAGCCAAGATTGGGGACAGACTAGCAATCAGCCCCAGCATTTT
TRBJ1-1 | TRBV3-1/TRBV3-2 | - | - | CASSHGGRVEAFF | TGTGCCAGCAGCCACGGGGGAAGGGTAGAAGCTTTCTTT
TRBJ1-4 | TRBV6-5 | TRBD1 | - | CASSPRDSVNEKLFF | TGTGCCAGCAGTCCCCGGGACAGCGTTAATGAAAAACTGTTTTTT
TRBJ1-4 | TRBV5-6 | TRBD1 | - | CASSLFGNRGDEKLFF | TGTGCCAGCAGCTTGTTCGGAAACAGGGGGGATGAAAAACTGTTTTTT
TRBJ1-1 | TRBV6-4 | TRBD1 | - | CASSDATGGNTEAFF | TGTGCCAGCAGTGACGCGACAGGGGGGAACACTGAAGCTTTCTTT
TRBJ1-3 | TRBV7-2 | - | - | CASSFAGGGNTIYF | TGTGCCAGCAGCTTCGCGGGAGGGGGAAACACCATATATTTT
TRBJ2-1 | TRBV18 | TRBD1 | - | CASSPDRDRYNEQFF | TGTGCCAGCTCACCCGACAGGGACAGGTACAATGAGCAGTTCTTC
TRBJ1-6 | TRBV19 | TRBD1 | - | CASKTQGANNSPLHF | TGTGCCAGTAAAACACAGGGGGCGAACAATTCACCCCTCCACTTT
TRBJ1-5 | TRBV19 | - | - | CASSPRVMVPNQPQHF | TGTGCCAGTAGTCCCCGGGTTATGGTTCCCAATCAGCCCCAGCATTTT
TRBJ2-7 | TRBV6-5 | TRBD1 | - | CATRDRGPYEQYF | TGTGCCACCCGGGACAGGGGACCTTACGAGCAGTACTTC